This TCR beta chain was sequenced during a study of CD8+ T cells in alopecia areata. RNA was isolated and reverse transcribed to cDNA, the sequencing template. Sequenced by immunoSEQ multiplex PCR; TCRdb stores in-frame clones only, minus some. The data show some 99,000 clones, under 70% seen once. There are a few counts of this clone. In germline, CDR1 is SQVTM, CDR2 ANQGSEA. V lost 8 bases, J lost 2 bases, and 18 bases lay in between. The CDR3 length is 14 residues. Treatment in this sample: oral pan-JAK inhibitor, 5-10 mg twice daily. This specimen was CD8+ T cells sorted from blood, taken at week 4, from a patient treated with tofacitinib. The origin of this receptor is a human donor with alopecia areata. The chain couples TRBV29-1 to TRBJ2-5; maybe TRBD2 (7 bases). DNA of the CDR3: TGCAGCCCAAGGGGGGGGCAAGGTCAAGAGACCCAGTACTTC. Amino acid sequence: CSPRGGQGQETQYF.